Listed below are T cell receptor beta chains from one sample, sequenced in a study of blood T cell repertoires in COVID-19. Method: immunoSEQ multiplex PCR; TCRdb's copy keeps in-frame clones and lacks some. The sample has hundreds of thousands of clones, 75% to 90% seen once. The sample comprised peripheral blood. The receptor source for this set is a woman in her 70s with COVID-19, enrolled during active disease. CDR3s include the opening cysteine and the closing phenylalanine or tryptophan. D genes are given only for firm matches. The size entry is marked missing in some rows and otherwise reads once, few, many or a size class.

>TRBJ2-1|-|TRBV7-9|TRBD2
TGTGCCAGCAGCTTAAGGGCTAGCGGAAACAATGAGCAGTTCTTC
CASSLRASGNNEQFF
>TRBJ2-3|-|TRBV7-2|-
TGTGCCAGCAGCTTAGTGGGCGGGGGCCACTACACAGATACGCAGTATTTT
CASSLVGGGHYTDTQYF
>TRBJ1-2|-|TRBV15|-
TGTGCCACCTCGCAGAATAACTATGGCTACACCTTC
CATSQNNYGYTF
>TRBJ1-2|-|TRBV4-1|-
TGCGCCAGCAGCCAAGAAGGGGTGGACTATGGCTACACCTTC
CASSQEGVDYGYTF
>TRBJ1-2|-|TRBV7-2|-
TGTGCCAGCAGCTTAGACAGGGCCTATGGCTACACCTTC
CASSLDRAYGYTF
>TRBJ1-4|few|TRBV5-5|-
TGTGCCAGCAGCTTGGACATCAGGCCTAATGAAAAACTGTTTTTT
CASSLDIRPNEKLFF
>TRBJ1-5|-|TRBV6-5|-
TGTGCCAGCAGGCCCGGAGGGATGGGCAATCAGCCCCAGCATTTT
CASRPGGMGNQPQHF
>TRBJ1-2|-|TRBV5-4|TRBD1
TGTGCCAGCAGCTTAGGCAGGGGGGAGTCTAACTATGGCTACACCTTC
CASSLGRGESNYGYTF
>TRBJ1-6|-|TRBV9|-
TGTGCCAGCAGCTCCGTGAGGGATTCACCCCTCCACTTT
CASSSVRDSPLHF
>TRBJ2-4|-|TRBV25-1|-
TGTGCCAGCAGTGAGGCGGGACTCCTGGGGATTCAGTACTTC
CASSEAGLLGIQYF
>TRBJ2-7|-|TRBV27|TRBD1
TGTGCCAGCAGTTTACCCCGTGTCAGGGGGAACGACGAGCAGTACTTC
CASSLPRVRGNDEQYF
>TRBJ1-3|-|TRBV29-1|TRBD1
TGCAGCGTTGCAGACAGGGGTGATGGAACAGGAAACACCATATATTTT
CSVADRGDGTGNTIYF
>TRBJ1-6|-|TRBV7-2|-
TGTGCCAGCAGCCTCAGAAATTCACCCCTCCACTTT
CASSLRNSPLHF
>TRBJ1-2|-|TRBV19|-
TGTGCCAGTAGTAGAGGACAGACCAACTATGGCTACACCTTC
CASSRGQTNYGYTF